This T cell receptor (beta chain) originates from a study of T cells in Graves' hyperthyroidism and ophthalmopathy. Each diagnosis was grounded in clinical symptoms, serum thyroxine and TRAb, thyroid ultrasound, and orbital computed tomography. The V end was cut by 2 bases, the J end by 4 bases, with 12 bases between. The CDR3 is 15 residues long. Per the germline V gene, CDR1 is MNHNY and CDR2 is SVGAGI (reference sequence). This clonotype was observed at least ten times. Its antigen remains unknown. The study's findings and limits: Researchers found most expanded thyroid clonotypes above 0.001 in blood as well.

TCR beta CDR3 regions were amplified from RNA. The HTBI primer set was used in a first-round RT-PCR of the TCR CDR3. Via MiXCR, TCRdb re-called the multiplex PCR reads, giving one row per CDR3 protein. This sample yields a few hundred thousand distinct CDR3 sequences, of which approximately 14% are seen a single time; about 30% belongs to the top ten. Specimen: blood. This chain connects TRBV6-6 to TRBJ1-5, with TRBD1 as a possible D gene (5 bases). The clonotype originates from a woman aged 18-29 years with Graves' hyperthyroidism that later progressed to Graves' ophthalmopathy. The CDR3 DNA follows: TGTGCCAGCAGTTACGCGGGGGGGGATAATCAGCCCCAGCATTTT. As protein: CASSYAGGDNQPQHF.